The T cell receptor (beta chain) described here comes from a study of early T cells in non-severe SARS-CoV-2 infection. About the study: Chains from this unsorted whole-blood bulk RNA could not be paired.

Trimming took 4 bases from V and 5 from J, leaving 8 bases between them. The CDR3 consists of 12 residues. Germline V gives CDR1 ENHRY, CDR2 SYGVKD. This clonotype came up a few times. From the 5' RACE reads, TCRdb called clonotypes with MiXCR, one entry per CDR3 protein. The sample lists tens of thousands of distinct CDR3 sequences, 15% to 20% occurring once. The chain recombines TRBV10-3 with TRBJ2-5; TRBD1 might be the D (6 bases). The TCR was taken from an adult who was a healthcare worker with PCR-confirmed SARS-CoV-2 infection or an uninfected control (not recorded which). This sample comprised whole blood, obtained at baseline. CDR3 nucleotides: TGTGCCATCAGTGTGGACAGTGAGACCCAGTACTTC. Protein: CAISVDSETQYF.